The rows below give T cell receptor beta chains drawn from one sample of a study of CD8+CD57+ T cells in acquired aplastic anemia. MiXCR, applied by TCRdb to the reads, yields one record per CDR3 protein. The sample lists 50,000 to 65,000 distinct CDR3 sequences, approximately 50% occurring once. Sequencing input: sorted CD4+, CD8+, or CD8+CD57+ T cells (not recorded which) from PBMCs. The origin of the receptors is a human donor with aplastic anemia. Both conserved end residues are part of each CDR3. The order of the fields is J gene, V gene, CDR3 protein.

>TRBJ1-2|TRBV30
CAWSMDRGGDGYTF
>TRBJ2-5|TRBV19
CASRLDDYPGETQYF
>TRBJ1-2|TRBV20-1
CSAPRENYGYTF
>TRBJ2-1|TRBV24-1
CATSDSRAIEQFF
>TRBJ1-6|TRBV10-3
CAISGTGGSPLHF
>TRBJ2-1|TRBV28
CASSLASGGLIDNEQFF
>TRBJ1-5|TRBV12-3/TRBV12-4
CASSLSLGDLNQPQHF
>TRBJ2-1|TRBV19
CASSMGRRLATNEQFF
>TRBJ2-1|TRBV15
CATSRDVNEQFF
>TRBJ1-2|TRBV15
CATRGSGDPYGYTF
>TRBJ2-5|TRBV20-1
CSALLPAGLRETQYF
>TRBJ2-1|TRBV20-1
CSARVASGGKSSYNEQFF
>TRBJ2-3|TRBV5-8
CASSSRDSTDTQYF
>TRBJ1-2|TRBV2
CASRVDGNYGYTF
>TRBJ1-2|TRBV20-1
CSASQGLTYGYTF
>TRBJ1-4|TRBV6-5
CASSYNLLTGDNEKLFF
>TRBJ1-1|TRBV29-1
CSVLGEGADAFF
>TRBJ2-3|TRBV7-2
CASSGRTADTQYF
>TRBJ1-5|TRBV12-3/TRBV12-4
CASSLPQHRDGGNQPQHF
>TRBJ2-7|TRBV10-3
CAISGGQGYYEQYF
>TRBJ1-1|TRBV7-2
CASSLNKGANTEAFF
>TRBJ2-2|TRBV5-6
CASNMGQNTGELFF
>TRBJ1-2|TRBV13
CASSLRTGSYGYTF
>TRBJ1-1|TRBV29-1
CSVEVNTEAFF
>TRBJ2-7|TRBV29-1
CSGTVAYEQYF
>TRBJ1-5|TRBV2
CASREVLSSNQPQHF
>TRBJ1-5|TRBV7-3
CASSLGSHQPQHF
>TRBJ1-6|TRBV19
CASSKGQGISPLHF
>TRBJ2-5|TRBV19
CASSLRGGPQETQYF
>TRBJ2-3|TRBV7-3
CASSRRGGDTQYF
>TRBJ2-3|TRBV6-5
CASSYRGSTDTQYF
>TRBJ1-5|TRBV24-1
CATSGSRGNQPQHF
>TRBJ1-5|TRBV15
CATSSSSRGPQHF